Below, 18 T cell receptor beta chains from the same sample are listed, as sequenced in a study of response to subunit inactivated influenza vaccine (dated by TCRdb to the late 2010s). The library was produced with RT-PCR. TCRdb shows the sequencer as Illumina HiSeq 2500. The public reads were quality trimmed at Q25 with fastp and then assembled into clones with MiXCR by TCRdb, keeping productive beta chains. Rows merge per CDR3 protein into single entries with the most common DNA and genes. Counted in this sample were around 850,000 distinct CDR3 sequences; approximately 18% of them appeared once. Roughly 10% of the sample comes from the top ten. The source material was PBMCs from blood, sampled 5 days after vaccination. These TCRs come from a man aged 45-65 years who received an inactivated influenza vaccine. Donor details come from another sample of the same person, matched by shared clones.

In its sample, this clonotype was seen a few times. This chain links TRBV7-2 with TRBJ2-1; D possibly corresponds to TRBD2 (5 bases). Germline V gives CDR1 SGHTA, CDR2 FQGNSA. This CDR3 has 13 amino acids. Trimming stripped 5 bases from V and 9 bases from J, with 14 bases between. For the CDR3, the DNA is TGTGCCAGCAGCGCCGAGGGTGGGTTTGAGCAGTTCTTC. This encodes CASSAEGGFEQFF.

The J gene is TRBJ2-4, the V gene TRBV11-1, with unresolved D. This CDR3 contains 13 residues. Between the trimmed V and J ends, which lost 5 bases and 1 base, there was a span of 6 bases. The germline V gene encodes CDR1 SGHAT and CDR2 FQDESV (reference sequence). The CDR3 DNA reads TGTGCCAGCAGCCCGTCGGCCAAAAACATTCAGTACTTC. Translated, it gives CASSPSAKNIQYF.

The chain combines TRBV5-1 with TRBJ2-7; D may be TRBD1 (6 bases). Germline assignment: CDR1 SGHRS and CDR2 YFSETQ. Trimming pared 0 bases from V and 5 bases from J, leaving 15 bases between. The CDR3 has 15 residues. Here the CDR3 reads CASSLALAGANEQYF. The DNA of the CDR3 is TGCGCCAGCAGCTTGGCCTTGGCAGGGGCCAACGAGCAGTACTTC.

The sample holds many counts of this clonotype. The chain couples TRBV24-1 to TRBJ1-2; D call uncertain. CDR3 length: 13 residues. Germline CDR1 is KGHDR and CDR2 is SFDVKD. V lost 5 bases to trimming and J lost 3 bases, with 9 bases between them. For the CDR3, the DNA is TGTGCCACCAGTGGACCGCGGGACTATGGCTACACCTTC. It is translated as CATSGPRDYGYTF.

This clonotype was counted only a few times. J is TRBJ1-1 and V is TRBV6-5; TRBD1 aligns across 8 bases. Looked up from germline, CDR1 is MNHEY and CDR2 is SVGAGI. J lost 4 bases, V lost 5 bases, and 6 bases had no gene match. The CDR3 loop spans 14 amino acids. The CDR3 region has the DNA TGTGCCAGCAGTCACGGACAGGGCTCCACTGAAGCTTTCTTT. Its protein is CASSHGQGSTEAFF.

This clonotype was found once. One end of the junction does not line up with germline, which may come from a read error. This chain links TRBV7-9 with TRBJ2-2; TRBD2 might be the D (6 bases). This CDR3 comprises 15 residues. Germline assignment: CDR1 SEHNR and CDR2 FQNEAQ (reference sequence). CDR3 DNA: TGTGCCAGCAGCTTAGATGGAGGGAACATCGGGGAGCTGTTTTTT. This translates into CASSLDGGNIGELFF.

This clonotype has just a few counts. V is TRBV11-2 and J is TRBJ2-1, with 9 bases identical to TRBD2. This CDR3 has 16 residues. V lost 5 bases to trimming and J lost 8 bases; unmatched junction nucleotides: 13. CDR1 is SGHAT, CDR2 FQNNGV, per germline. In nucleotides, the CDR3 is TGTGCCAGCAGCCCTCACGGGACTAGCCTATTTTATGAGCAGTTCTTC. Protein sequence: CASSPHGTSLFYEQFF. Looking up the rest from reference TRBV11-2 and TRBJ2-1 gives the full variable domain: EAGVAQSPRYKIIEKRQSVAFWCNPISGHATLYWYQQILGQGPKLLIQFQNNGVVDDSQLPKDRFSAERLKGVDSTLKIQPAKLEDSAVYLCASSPHGTSLFYEQFFGPGTRLTVL.

The rearrangement joins TRBV27 to TRBJ2-1, with 8 bases aligning to TRBD1. V dropped 7 bases and J dropped 10; count of bases not matched to a gene: 12. In germline, CDR1 is MNHEY, CDR2 SMNVEV (reference sequence). The CDR3 length is 14 residues. CDR3 bases: TGTGCCAGCAATAAATTTCAGGGGGCTGGAGAGCAGTTCTTC. The encoded protein is CASNKFQGAGEQFF.

The J gene is TRBJ2-1, the V gene TRBV4-2; 7 positions match TRBD2. J was trimmed by 0 bases and V by 2 bases; bases with no gene match: 7. The CDR3 runs to 17 residues. CDR1 and CDR2 from the germline V gene are LGHNA and YNFKEQ. Here the CDR3 DNA reads TGTGCCAGCAGCCAATCTAGCGGCGCGAGCTCCTACAATGAGCAGTTCTTC. Translating it yields CASSQSSGASSYNEQFF.

The chain has TRBV7-8 and TRBJ2-2, with a possible D match to TRBD1 (6 bases). This CDR3 region has 16 residues. Trimming cost V 3 bases and J 7 bases, with 18 bases left between them. Germline V gene lookup returns CDR1 SGHVS and CDR2 FQNEAQ. CDR3 in DNA: TGTGCCAGCAGCTTTAAACTAGGACAGACGAGCGGGGAGCTGTTTTTT. Protein product: CASSFKLGQTSGELFF.

This rearrangement joins TRBV9 to TRBJ2-1; D gene ambiguous. Trimming cost V 0 bases and J 9 bases, with 16 bases left between them. Germline CDR1 and CDR2: SGDLS and YYNGEE. This CDR3 comprises 15 residues. CDR3 sequence (DNA): TGTGCCAGCAGCGTAGACCCCAGTTCGGGCAGTGAGCAGTTCTTC. It yields the protein CASSVDPSSGSEQFF.

This clonotype was seen a few times. The chain is built from TRBV6-1 and TRBJ1-4, with D possibly TRBD1 on 6 matching bases. Germline CDR1 MNHNS, CDR2 SASEGT. CDR3 length: 16 residues. The ends were cut back, 10 bases at V and 4 bases at J, with 22 bases in the middle. CDR3 in DNA: TGTGCCACCCAACCGGGACATGGAGCGCTTAATGAAAAACTGTTTTTT. Protein: CATQPGHGALNEKLFF.

This clonotype was seen repeatedly, ten times or more. The chain links TRBV27 to TRBJ2-1; D gene ambiguous. The germline V and J ends were trimmed by 6 bases and 3 bases, with 12 bases remaining between them. Germline V gene lookup returns CDR1 MNHEY and CDR2 SMNVEV (reference sequence). This CDR3 contains 14 residues. The CDR3 reads CASRNFGGYNEQFF. DNA of the CDR3: TGTGCCAGCAGAAATTTCGGCGGCTACAATGAGCAGTTCTTC.

This clonotype has at least ten counts. The chain recombines TRBV18 with TRBJ1-2; D is ambiguous. Deletions cut 4 bases from V and 5 bases from J, with 8 bases between. Germline loops: CDR1 KGHSH, CDR2 LQKENI. The CDR3 runs 12 residues. The CDR3 region is CASSHKGYGYTF. The CDR3 DNA reads as TGTGCCAGCTCACATAAAGGATATGGCTACACCTTC.

This clonotype was seen a handful of times. The chain combines TRBV20-1 with TRBJ2-3; possibly TRBD1 for D (6 bases). This CDR3 is 15 amino acids long. Germline loops: CDR1 DFQATT, CDR2 SNEGSKA (reference sequence). V was pared by 0 bases and J by 2 bases, with 12 bases between. CDR3 bases: TGCAGTGCTAGAGATCCTTGGACAGTCACAGATACGCAGTATTTT. Its protein product is CSARDPWTVTDTQYF.

This clonotype was found a few times. V gene TRBV30 combines with J gene TRBJ1-6, with D possibly being TRBD1 (6 bases). The CDR3 is 14 amino acids. Germline CDR1 reads GTSNPN; CDR2 reads SVGIG (reference sequence). V shed 2 bases and J shed 4 bases, with 9 bases lying between them. CDR3 in amino acids: CAWSSDSYNSPLHF. The CDR3 DNA follows: TGTGCCTGGAGTTCGGACAGTTATAATTCACCCCTCCACTTT.

The rearrangement joins TRBV4-1 to TRBJ2-7, with D possibly being TRBD1 (6 bases). This CDR3 has 13 amino acids. With 4 bases removed from V and 5 bases from J, the gap between germline ends came to 12 bases. Per germline, CDR1 MGHRA and CDR2 YSYEKL. In DNA, the CDR3 is TGCGCCAGCAGCCCACCGAACAGGGACGAGCAGTACTTC. Translating it yields CASSPPNRDEQYF.

This clonotype occurred many times. J is TRBJ1-4 and V is TRBV12-3 or TRBV12-4, with D possibly matching TRBD1 (5 bases). The CDR3 runs 15 residues. The V end lost 6 bases, the J end lost 4 bases, and 15 bases lay between the germline ends. CDR3 DNA sequence: TGTGCCAGCAGCCCTCTCGGGGGGTTTAATGAAAAACTGTTTTTT. The encoded protein is CASSPLGGFNEKLFF.